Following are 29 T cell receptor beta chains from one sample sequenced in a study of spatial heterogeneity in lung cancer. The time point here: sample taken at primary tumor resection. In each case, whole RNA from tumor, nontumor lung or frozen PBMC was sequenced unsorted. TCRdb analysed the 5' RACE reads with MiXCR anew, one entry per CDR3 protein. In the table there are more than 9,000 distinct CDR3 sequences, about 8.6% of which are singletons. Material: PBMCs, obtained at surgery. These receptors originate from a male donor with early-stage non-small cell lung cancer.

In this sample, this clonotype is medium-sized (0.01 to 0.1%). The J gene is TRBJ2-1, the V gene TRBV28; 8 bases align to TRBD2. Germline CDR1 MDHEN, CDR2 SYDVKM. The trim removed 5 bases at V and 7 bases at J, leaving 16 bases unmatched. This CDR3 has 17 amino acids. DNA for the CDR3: TGTGCCAGCAGTCCAGCGGCGGGGGGACGTAATCGGAATGAGCAGTTCTTC. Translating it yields CASSPAAGGRNRNEQFF. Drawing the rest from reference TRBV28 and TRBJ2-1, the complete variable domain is DVKVTQSSRYLVKRTGEKVFLECVQDMDHENMFWYRQDPGLGLRLIYFSYDVKMKEKGDIPEGYSVSREKKERFSLILESASTNQTSMYLCASSPAAGGRNRNEQFFGPGTRLTVL.

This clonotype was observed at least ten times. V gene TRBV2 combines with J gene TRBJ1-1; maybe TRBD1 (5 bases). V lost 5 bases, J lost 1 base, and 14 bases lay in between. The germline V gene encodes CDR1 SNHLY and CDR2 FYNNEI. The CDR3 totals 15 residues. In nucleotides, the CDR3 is TGTGCCAGCAGTTATCGACAGACGCCGAACACTGAAGCTTTCTTT. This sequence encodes CASSYRQTPNTEAFF.

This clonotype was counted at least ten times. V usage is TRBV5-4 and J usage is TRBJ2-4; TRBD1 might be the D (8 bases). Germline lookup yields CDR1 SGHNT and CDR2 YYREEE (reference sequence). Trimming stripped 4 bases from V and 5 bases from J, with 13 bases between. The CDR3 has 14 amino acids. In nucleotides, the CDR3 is TGTGCCAGCAGCGCACAGGGGGGGCAAAACATTCAGTACTTC. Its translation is CASSAQGGQNIQYF. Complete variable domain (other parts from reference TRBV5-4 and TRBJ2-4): ETGVTQSPTHLIKTRGQQVTLRCSSQSGHNTVSWYQQALGQGPQFIFQYYREEENGRGNFPPRFSGLQFPNYSSELNVNALELDDSALYLCASSAQGGQNIQYFGAGTRLSVL.

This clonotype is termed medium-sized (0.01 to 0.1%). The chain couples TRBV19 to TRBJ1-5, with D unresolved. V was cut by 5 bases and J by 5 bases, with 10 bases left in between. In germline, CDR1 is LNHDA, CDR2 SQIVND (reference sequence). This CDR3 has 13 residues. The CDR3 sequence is CASSLAEDQPQHF. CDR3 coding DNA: TGTGCCAGTAGTCTGGCCGAGGATCAGCCCCAGCATTTT.

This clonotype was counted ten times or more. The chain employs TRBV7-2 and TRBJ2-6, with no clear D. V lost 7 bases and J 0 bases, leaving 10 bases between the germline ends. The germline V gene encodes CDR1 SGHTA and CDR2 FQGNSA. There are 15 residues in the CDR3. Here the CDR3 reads CASTQDRSGANVLTF. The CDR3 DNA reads TGTGCCAGCACCCAGGACCGCTCTGGGGCCAACGTCCTGACTTTC.

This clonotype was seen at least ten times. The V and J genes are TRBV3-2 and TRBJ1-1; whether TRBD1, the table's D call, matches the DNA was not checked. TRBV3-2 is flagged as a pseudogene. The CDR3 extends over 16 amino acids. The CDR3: CASSLRGPQGATEAFF. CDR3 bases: TGTGCCAGCAGCCTCCGAGGACCACAGGGGGCCACTGAAGCTTTCTTT.

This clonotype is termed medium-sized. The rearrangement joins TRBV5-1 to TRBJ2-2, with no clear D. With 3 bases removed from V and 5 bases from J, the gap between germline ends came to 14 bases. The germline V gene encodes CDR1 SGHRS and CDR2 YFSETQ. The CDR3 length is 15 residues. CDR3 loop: CASSSGPIRTGELFF. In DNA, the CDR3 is TGCGCCAGCAGCTCCGGGCCGATCCGGACCGGGGAGCTGTTTTTT.

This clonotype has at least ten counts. The CDR3 spells CSASGANVLTF. The CDR3, as DNA: TGCAGTGCTTCTGGGGCCAACGTCCTGACTTTC. V gene TRBV20-1 combines with J gene TRBJ2-6, with unresolved D. The V and J ends lost 5 bases and 1 base respectively, with 0 bases between them. This CDR3 contains 11 residues. Germline values: CDR1 DFQATT, CDR2 SNEGSKA (reference sequence).

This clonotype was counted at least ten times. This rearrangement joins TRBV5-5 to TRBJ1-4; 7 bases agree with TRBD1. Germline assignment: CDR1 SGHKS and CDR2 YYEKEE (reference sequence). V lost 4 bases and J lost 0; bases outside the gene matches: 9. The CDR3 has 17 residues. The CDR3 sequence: CASSQPTGRATNEKLFF. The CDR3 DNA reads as TGTGCCAGCAGCCAACCGACAGGGCGGGCAACTAATGAAAAACTGTTTTTT.

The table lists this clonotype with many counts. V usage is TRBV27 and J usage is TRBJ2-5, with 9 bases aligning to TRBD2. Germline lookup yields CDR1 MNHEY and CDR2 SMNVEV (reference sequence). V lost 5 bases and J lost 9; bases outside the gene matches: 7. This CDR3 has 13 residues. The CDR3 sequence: CASSLGQRGAQYF. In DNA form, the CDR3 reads TGTGCCAGCAGTCTAGGACAGCGGGGGGCCCAGTACTTC.

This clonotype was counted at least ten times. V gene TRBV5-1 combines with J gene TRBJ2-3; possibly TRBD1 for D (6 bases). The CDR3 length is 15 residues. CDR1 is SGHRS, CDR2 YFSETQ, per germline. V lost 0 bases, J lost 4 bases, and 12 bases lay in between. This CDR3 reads CASSLDPGAPDTQYF. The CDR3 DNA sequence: TGCGCCAGCAGCTTGGACCCAGGGGCCCCAGATACGCAGTATTTT.

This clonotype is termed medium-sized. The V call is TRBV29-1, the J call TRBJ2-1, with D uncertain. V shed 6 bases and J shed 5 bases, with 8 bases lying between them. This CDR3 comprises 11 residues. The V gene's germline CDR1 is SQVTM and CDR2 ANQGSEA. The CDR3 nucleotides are TGCAGCGTCGATGATAACAATGAGCAGTTCTTC. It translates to CSVDDNNEQFF.

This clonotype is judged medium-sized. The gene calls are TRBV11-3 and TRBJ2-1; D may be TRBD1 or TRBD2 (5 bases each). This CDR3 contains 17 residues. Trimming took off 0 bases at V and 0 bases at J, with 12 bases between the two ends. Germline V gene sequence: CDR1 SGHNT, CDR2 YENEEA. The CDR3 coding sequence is TGTGCCAGCAGCTTAGATACGGGACCGAGCTCCTACAATGAGCAGTTCTTC. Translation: CASSLDTGPSSYNEQFF. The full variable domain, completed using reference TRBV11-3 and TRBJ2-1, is EAGVVQSPRYKIIEKKQPVAFWCNPISGHNTLYWYLQNLGQGPELLIRYENEEAVDDSQLPKDRFSAERLKGVDSTLKIQPAELGDSAVYLCASSLDTGPSSYNEQFFGPGTRLTVL.

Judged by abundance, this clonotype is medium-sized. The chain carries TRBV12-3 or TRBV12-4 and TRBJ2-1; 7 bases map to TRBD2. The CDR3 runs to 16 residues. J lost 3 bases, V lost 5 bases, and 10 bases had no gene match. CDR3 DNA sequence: TGTGCCAGCAGTCCCCGGGGAGCGGGGTTCTACAATGAGCAGTTCTTC. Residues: CASSPRGAGFYNEQFF.

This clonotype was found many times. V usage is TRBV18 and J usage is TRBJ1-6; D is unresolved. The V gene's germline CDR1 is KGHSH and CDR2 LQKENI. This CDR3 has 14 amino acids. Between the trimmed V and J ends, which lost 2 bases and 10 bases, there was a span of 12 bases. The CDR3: CASSPTAGRSPLHF. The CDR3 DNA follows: TGTGCCAGCTCACCAACGGCAGGCCGATCACCCCTCCACTTT.

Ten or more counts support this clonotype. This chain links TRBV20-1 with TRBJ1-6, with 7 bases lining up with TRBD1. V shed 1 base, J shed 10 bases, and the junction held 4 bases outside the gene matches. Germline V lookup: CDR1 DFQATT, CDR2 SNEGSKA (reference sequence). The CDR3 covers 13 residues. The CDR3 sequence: CSARGQGHSPLHF. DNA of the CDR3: TGCAGTGCTAGAGGACAGGGACACTCACCCCTCCACTTT.

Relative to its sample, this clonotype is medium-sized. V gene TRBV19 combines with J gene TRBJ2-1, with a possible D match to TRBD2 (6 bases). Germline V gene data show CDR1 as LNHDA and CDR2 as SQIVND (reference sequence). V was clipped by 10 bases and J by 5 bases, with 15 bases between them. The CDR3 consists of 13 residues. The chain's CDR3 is CAISSGTHNEQFF. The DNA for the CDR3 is TGTGCCATAAGCTCCGGGACTCACAATGAGCAGTTCTTC. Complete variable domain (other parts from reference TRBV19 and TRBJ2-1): DGGITQSPKYLFRKEGQNVTLSCEQNLNHDAMYWYRQDPGQGLRLIYYSQIVNDFQKGDIAEGYSVSREKKESFPLTVTSAQKNPTAFYLCAISSGTHNEQFFGPGTRLTVL.

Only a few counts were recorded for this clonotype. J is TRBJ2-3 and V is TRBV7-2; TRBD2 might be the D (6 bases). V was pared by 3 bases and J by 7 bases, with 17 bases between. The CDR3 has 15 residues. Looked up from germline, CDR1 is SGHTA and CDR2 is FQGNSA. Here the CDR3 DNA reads TGTGCCAGCAGCTTGGGGCCTGGCGGGGTTAATACGCAGTATTTT. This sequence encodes CASSLGPGGVNTQYF. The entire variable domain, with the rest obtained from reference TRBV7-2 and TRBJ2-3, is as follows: GAGVSQSPSNKVTEKGKDVELRCDPISGHTALYWYRQSLGQGLEFLIYFQGNSAPDKSGLPSDRFSAERTGGSVSTLTIQRTQQEDSAVYLCASSLGPGGVNTQYFGPGTRLTVL.

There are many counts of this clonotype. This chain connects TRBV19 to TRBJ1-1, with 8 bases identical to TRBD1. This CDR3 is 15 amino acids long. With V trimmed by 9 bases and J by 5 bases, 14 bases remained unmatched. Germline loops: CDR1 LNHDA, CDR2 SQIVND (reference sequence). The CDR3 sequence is CASRARTGIFTEAFF. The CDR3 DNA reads TGTGCCAGCCGGGCCCGGACAGGGATATTTACTGAAGCTTTCTTT.

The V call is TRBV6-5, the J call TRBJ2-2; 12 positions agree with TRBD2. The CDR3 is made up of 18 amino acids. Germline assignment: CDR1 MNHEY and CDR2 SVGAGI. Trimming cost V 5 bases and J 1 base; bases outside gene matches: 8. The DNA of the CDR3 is TGTGCCAGCAGTACCCCGGGACTAGCGGGTTTGAACACCGGGGAGCTGTTTTTT. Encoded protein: CASSTPGLAGLNTGELFF.

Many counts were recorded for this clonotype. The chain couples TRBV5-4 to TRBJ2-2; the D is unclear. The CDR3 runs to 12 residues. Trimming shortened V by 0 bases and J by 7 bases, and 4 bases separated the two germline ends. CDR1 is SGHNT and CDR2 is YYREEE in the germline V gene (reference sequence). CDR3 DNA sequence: TGTGCCAGCAGCTTGGGAGTCGGGGAGCTGTTTTTT. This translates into CASSLGVGELFF.

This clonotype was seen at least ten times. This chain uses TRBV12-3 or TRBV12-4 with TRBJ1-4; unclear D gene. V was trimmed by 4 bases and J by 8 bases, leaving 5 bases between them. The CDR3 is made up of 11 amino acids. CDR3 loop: CASSSLEKLFF. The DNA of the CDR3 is TGTGCCAGCAGTTCCTTGGAAAAACTGTTTTTT.

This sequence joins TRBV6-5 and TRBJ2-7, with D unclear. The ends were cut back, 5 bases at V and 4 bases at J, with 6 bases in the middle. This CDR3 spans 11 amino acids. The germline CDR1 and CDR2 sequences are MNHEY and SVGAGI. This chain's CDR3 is CASSAGYEQYF. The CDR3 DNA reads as TGTGCCAGCAGTGCCGGATACGAGCAGTACTTC.

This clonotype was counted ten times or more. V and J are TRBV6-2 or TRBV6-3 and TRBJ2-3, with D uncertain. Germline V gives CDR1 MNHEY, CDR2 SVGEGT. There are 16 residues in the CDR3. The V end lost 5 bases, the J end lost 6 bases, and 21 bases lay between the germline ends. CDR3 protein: CASSLPAESRMDTQYF. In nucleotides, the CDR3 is TGTGCCAGCAGTCTCCCCGCAGAGAGCCGGATGGATACGCAGTATTTT.

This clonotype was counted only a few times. The DNA of the CDR3 is TGCAGCGTACGGGCGGGAGAGAACTACGAGCAGTACTTC. Translated: CSVRAGENYEQYF. The chain is built from TRBV29-1 and TRBJ2-7, with TRBD2 matching over 7 bases. The trim removed 6 bases at V and 3 bases at J, leaving 8 bases unmatched. CDR1 and CDR2 from the germline V gene are SQVTM and ANQGSEA. CDR3 length: 13 residues.

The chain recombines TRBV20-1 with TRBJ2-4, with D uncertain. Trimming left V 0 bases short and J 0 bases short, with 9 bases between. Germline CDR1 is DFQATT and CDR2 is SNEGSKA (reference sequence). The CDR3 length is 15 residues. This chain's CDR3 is CSARDLRGAKNIQYF. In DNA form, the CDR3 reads TGCAGTGCTAGAGATCTCCGAGGAGCCAAAAACATTCAGTACTTC.

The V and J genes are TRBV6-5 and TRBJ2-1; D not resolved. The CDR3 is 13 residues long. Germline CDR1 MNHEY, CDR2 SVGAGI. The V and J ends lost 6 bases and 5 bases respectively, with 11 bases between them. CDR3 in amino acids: CASRPQYNNEQFF. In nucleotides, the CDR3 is TGTGCCAGCAGACCCCAATATAACAATGAGCAGTTCTTC.

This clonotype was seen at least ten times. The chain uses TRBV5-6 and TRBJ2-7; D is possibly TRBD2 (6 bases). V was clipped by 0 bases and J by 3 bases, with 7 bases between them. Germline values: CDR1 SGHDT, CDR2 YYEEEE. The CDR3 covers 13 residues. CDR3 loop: CASSLGAGYEQYF. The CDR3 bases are TGTGCCAGCAGCTTGGGAGCGGGCTACGAGCAGTACTTC.

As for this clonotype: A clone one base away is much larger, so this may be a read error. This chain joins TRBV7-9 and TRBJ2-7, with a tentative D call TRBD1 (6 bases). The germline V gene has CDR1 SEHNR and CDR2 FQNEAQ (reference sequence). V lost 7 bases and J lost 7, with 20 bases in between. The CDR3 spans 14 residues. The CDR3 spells CASNKPGTRGEQYF. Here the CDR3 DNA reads TGTGCCAGCAACAAACCCGGGACGAGGGGGGAGCAGTACTTC.